This entry is about one TCR beta chain. One base away lies a much larger clone, so this may be a sequencing read error. TCRdb re-derived calls from the 5' RACE reads in MiXCR, one entry per CDR3 protein. Of approximately 90,000 distinct CDR3 sequences listed, 3.5% to 4% were seen once; the top ten hold 5% to 6.5%. The starting material, 2 million PBMCs stored at -80 C, gave rise to the unsorted libraries. This record belongs to a study of neurological immune-mediated disorders. V was trimmed by 4 bases and J by 2 bases, leaving 12 bases between them. CDR3 length equals 15 residues. Per germline, CDR1 SGHRS and CDR2 YFSETQ.

The TCR originated in a woman younger than 35 with multiple sclerosis. The gene calls are TRBV5-1 and TRBJ2-2, with D hard to call. Input material: PBMCs. DNA for the CDR3: TGCGCCAGCAGCGAAGGAAGTGTTAACACCGGGGAGCTGTTTTTT. It translates to CASSEGSVNTGELFF.